The clone carrying this TCR beta chain was picked up one time. The record originates from a study of blood T cell repertoires in COVID-19. The data were produced by immunoSEQ multiplex PCR, yet TCRdb's version contains in-frame clones alone and is incomplete. The sample has under 250,000 clones, roughly 80% seen once. Trimming stripped 3 bases from V and 0 bases from J, with 3 bases between. The CDR3 is made up of 14 amino acids. Germline assignment: CDR1 MNHEY and CDR2 SMNVEV (reference sequence). This clonotype was obtained from a man in his fifties or sixties with active or convalescent COVID-19. V and J are TRBV27 and TRBJ2-6; D not certain. The sequencing input was peripheral blood. DNA for the CDR3: TGTGCCAGCAGTTTTCTCTCTGGGGCCAACGTCCTGACTTTC. Protein: CASSFLSGANVLTF.